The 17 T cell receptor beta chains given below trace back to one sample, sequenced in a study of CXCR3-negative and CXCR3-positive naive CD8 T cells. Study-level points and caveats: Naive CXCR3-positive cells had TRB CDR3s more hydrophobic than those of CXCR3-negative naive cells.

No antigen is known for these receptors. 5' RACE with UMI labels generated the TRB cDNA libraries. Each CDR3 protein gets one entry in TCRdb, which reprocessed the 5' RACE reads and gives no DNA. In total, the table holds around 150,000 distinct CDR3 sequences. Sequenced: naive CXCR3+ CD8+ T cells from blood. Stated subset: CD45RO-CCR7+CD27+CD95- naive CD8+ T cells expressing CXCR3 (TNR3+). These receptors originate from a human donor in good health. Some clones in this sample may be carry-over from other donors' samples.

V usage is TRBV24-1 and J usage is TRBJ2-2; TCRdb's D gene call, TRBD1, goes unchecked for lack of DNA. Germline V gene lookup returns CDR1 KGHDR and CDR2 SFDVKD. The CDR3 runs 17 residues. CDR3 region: CATSDPSTTGAPGELFF.

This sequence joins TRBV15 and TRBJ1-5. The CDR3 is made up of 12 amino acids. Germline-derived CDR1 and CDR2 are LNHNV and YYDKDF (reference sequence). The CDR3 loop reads CATSAYNQPQHF. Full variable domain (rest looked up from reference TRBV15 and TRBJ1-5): DAMVIQNPRYQVTQFGKPVTLSCSQTLNHNVMYWYQQKSSQAPKLLFHYYDKDFNNEADTPDNFQSRRPNTSFCFLDIRSPGLGDTAMYLCATSAYNQPQHFGDGTRLSIL.

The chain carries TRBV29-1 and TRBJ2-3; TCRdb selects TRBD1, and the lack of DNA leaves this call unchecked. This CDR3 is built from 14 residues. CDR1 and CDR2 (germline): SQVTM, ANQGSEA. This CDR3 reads CSVEDLTGPDTQYF.

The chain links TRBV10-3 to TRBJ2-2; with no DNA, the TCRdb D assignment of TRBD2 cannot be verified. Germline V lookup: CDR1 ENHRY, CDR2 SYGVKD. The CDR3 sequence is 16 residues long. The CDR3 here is CAISDSSGINTGELFF.

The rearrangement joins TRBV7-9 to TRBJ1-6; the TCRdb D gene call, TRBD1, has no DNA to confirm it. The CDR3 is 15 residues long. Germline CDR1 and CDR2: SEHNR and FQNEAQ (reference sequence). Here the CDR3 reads CASSSGQGGNSPLHF.

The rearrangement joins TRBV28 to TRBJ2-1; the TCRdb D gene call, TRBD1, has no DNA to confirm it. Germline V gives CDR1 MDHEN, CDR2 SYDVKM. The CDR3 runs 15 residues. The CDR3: CASTRDSPSYNEQFF.

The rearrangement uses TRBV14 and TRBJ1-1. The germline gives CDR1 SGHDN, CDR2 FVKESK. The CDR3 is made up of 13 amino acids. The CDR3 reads CASSQDAFTEAFF.

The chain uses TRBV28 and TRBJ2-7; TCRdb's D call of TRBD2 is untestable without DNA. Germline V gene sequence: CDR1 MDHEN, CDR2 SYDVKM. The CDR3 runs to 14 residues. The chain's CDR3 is CASSLGSTAYEQYF.

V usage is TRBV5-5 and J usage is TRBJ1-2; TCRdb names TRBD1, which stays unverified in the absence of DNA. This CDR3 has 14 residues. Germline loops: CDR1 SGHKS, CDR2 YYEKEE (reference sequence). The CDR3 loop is CASSLERGFYGYTF.

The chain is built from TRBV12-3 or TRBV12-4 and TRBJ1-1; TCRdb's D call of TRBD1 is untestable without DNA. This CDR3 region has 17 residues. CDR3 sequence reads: CASSLGVGGGPHTEAFF.

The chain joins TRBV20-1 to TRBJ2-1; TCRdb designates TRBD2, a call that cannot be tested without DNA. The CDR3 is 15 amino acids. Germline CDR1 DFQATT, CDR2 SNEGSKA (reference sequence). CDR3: CSAYTGTSGINEQFF.

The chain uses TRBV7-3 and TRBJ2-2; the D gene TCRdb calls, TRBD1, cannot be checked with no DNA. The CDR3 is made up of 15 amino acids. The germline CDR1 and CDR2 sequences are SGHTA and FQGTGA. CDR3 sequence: CASSLSPSGTGELFF.

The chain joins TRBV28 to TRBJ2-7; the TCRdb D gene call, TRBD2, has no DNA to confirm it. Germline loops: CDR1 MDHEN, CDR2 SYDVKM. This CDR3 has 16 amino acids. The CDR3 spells CASSPPSGLSSYEQYF.

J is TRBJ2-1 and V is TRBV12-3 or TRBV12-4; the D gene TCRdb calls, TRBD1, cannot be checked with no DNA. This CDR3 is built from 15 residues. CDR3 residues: CASSARQGYYNEQFF.

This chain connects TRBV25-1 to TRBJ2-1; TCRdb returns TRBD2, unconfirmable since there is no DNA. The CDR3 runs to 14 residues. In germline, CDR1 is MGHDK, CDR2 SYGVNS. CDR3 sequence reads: CASGELSDGGEQFF.

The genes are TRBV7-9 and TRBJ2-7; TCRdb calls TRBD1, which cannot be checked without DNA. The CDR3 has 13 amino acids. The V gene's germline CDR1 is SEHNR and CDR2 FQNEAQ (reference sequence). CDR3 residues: CASSLTGEYEQYF.

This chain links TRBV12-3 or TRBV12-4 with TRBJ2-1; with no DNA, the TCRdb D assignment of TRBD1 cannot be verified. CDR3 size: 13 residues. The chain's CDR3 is CASFVGGANEQFF.